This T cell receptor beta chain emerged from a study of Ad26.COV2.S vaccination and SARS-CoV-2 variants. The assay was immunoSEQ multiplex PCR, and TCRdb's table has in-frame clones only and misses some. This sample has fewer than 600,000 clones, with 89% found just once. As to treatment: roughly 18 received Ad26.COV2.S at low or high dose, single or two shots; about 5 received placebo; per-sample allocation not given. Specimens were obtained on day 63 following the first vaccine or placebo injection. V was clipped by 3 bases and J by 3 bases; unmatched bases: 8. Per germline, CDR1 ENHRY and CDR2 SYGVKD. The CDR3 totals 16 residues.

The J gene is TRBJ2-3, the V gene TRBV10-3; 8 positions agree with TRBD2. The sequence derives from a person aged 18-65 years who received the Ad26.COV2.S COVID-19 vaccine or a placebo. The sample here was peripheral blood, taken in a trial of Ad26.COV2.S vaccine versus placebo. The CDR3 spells CAISEVIAGMTDTQYF. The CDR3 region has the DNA TGTGCCATCAGTGAAGTGATAGCGGGAATGACAGATACGCAGTATTTT.